This record concerns one T cell receptor beta chain sequence. These data belong to a study of patients and donors after allogeneic stem cell transplantation. TCRdb independently ran MiXCR on the RT-PCR reads; one entry per CDR3 protein. The sample holds 70,000 to 85,000 distinct CDR3 sequences, 26% seen once. Germline V gene lookup returns CDR1 LNHDA and CDR2 SQIVND (reference sequence). J was trimmed by 6 bases and V by 4 bases; bases with no gene match: 6. The CDR3 length is 13 residues. The source of this sequence is a human donor who was either an allogeneic HSCT recipient or a stem cell or donor lymphocyte infusion donor (not recorded which). It is not recorded whose cells these are; they may come from a transplant donor. The sequencing input was blood, either unsorted or a sorted T cell fraction (not recorded which). This chain uses TRBV19 with TRBJ2-7, with TRBD1 matching over 7 bases. CDR3 in amino acids: CASSTGQTSEQYF. Written as DNA, the CDR3 is TGTGCCAGTAGTACGGGACAGACGTCCGAGCAGTACTTC.